The entry that follows covers one T cell receptor beta chain sequence. Its antigen is not known. The junction does not match germline at one end; this may be a read error. The data were obtained in a study of regulatory T cells in long-lasting Graves disease. Study results and limitations: Not thyroid tissue but only peripheral blood was studied.

Time point specified: newly diagnosed GD, antithyroid drugs for less than 3 months. There was RNA extracted from PBMCs, and the TCR library was made from it. According to the study, TCR beta libraries were built with iRepertoire HTBI primers and CDR3-region Arm-PCR. Per the original methods: The identification of 60 or so TRBV and around 15 TRBJ segments was made across samples. TCRdb itself ran the multiplex PCR reads through MiXCR, one entry per CDR3 protein. The V and J calls shown here were made by TCRdb, not taken from the authors' results. The table records 620,000 or so distinct CDR3 sequences, approximately 15% of them present only once. This CDR3 comprises 11 residues. Germline CDR1 and CDR2: SEHNR and FQNEAQ (reference sequence). Separately, the same data were catalogued under a study of T cells in Graves' hyperthyroidism and ophthalmopathy.

This clonotype was sampled from a woman in her thirties with Graves disease. The sample in question was peripheral blood mononuclear cells (PBMCs), obtained at new diagnosis, from a patient treated with antithyroid drugs. This chain links TRBV7-9 with TRBJ1-4, with a possible D match to TRBD1 (5 bases). In DNA form, the CDR3 reads TGTGCCGCAGACAGTGGAGAGAAACCGTTTTTT. This translates into CAADSGEKPFF.